This TCR beta chain was found in a study of radiation and T cells in renal cell carcinoma. At the level of the study: Nephrectomy followed 15 Gy stereotactic body radiation by 4 weeks.

Study results and limitations: From baseline, blood top tumor clonotypes peaked at 2 weeks post-radiation.

The time point is: blood 2 weeks post-SBRT. Treatment meaning: 15 Gy SBRT to primary tumor, nephrectomy 4 weeks later. The patient's renal cell carcinoma had clear cell pathology. CDR1 is SGHTA, CDR2 FQGNSA, per germline. The CDR3 is 14 amino acids. In regard to this clone: Its antigen is not identified.

Repertoires were generated with immunoSEQ multiplex PCR, while TCRdb's copy carries only in-frame clones and drops some. The sample lists some 120,000 clones, about 81% occurring once. The starting material was blood, obtained from a patient whose treatment included radiotherapy and nephrectomy. This chain links TRBV7-2 with TRBJ2-5; 8 nucleotides align to TRBD1. The DNA end favors TRBJ2-7, so the J call may be wrong. The receptor was derived from a woman aged 60-75 years with renal cell carcinoma. CDR3 in DNA: TGTGCCAGCAGTCTAGACAGGGGCCCTTACGAGCAGTACTTC. It specifies CASSLDRGPYEQYF.